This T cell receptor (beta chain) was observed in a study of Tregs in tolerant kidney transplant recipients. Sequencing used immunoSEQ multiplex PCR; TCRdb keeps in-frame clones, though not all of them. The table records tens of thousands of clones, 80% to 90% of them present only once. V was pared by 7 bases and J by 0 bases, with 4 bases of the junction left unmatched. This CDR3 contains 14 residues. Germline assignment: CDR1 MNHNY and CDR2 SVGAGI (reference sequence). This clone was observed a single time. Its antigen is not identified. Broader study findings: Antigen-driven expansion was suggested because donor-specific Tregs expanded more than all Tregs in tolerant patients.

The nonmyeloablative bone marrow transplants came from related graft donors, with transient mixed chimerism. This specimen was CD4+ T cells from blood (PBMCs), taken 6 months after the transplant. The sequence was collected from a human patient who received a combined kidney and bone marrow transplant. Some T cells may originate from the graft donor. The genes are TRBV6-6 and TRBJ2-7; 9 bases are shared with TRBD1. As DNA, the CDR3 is TGTGCCAGCACCCTGACAGGGGGCTCCTACGAGCAGTACTTC. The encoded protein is CASTLTGGSYEQYF.